Listed here are 13 T cell receptor beta chains from one sample, sequenced in a study of blood T cell repertoires in COVID-19. Generated by immunoSEQ multiplex PCR, the TCRdb table keeps only in-frame clones and is missing some. The sample records about 300,000 clones, 70% to 90% being singletons. The specimen was PBMCs or T cells enriched from blood (not recorded which). These receptor sequences come from a woman aged 25-40 years who had recovered from COVID-19.

The sample holds one count of this clone. The CDR3 sequence is CASSQEGRWREIYGYTF. CDR3 DNA sequence: TGTGCCAGCAGCCAAGAGGGAAGATGGCGGGAGATCTATGGCTACACCTTC. This sequence joins TRBV4-2 and TRBJ1-2, with D uncertain. V lost 0 bases, J lost 4 bases, and 18 bases lay in between. CDR1 and CDR2 (germline): LGHNA, YNFKEQ. The length of the CDR3 is 17 residues.

This rearrangement joins TRBV27 to TRBJ1-2; D might be TRBD1 (5 bases). The CDR3 is 16 amino acids. Looked up from germline, CDR1 is MNHEY and CDR2 is SMNVEV (reference sequence). V was shortened by 6 bases and J by 5 bases, with 22 bases between the two germline ends. CDR3 DNA: TGTGCCAGCAGCCCTGGGAGCCCGAGGGGAGGGTATGGCTACACCTTC. Encoded protein: CASSPGSPRGGYGYTF.

The chain combines TRBV5-4 with TRBJ1-2, with no clear D. The V and J ends lost 7 bases and 3 bases respectively, with 16 bases between them. Germline V CDR1 and CDR2: SGHNT, YYREEE (reference sequence). CDR3 length equals 14 residues. The CDR3 is CASEPHPGDYGYTF. The CDR3 DNA reads as TGTGCCAGCGAGCCCCATCCAGGTGACTATGGCTACACCTTC. Complete variable domain (other parts from reference TRBV5-4 and TRBJ1-2): ETGVTQSPTHLIKTRGQQVTLRCSSQSGHNTVSWYQQALGQGPQFIFQYYREEENGRGNFPPRFSGLQFPNYSSELNVNALELDDSALYLCASEPHPGDYGYTFGSGTRLTVV.

This clone was counted a few times. The V gene is TRBV30, the J gene TRBJ1-2; 10 bases are a match to TRBD1. The germline CDR1 and CDR2 sequences are GTSNPN and SVGIG (reference sequence). V was clipped by 5 bases and J by 4 bases; unmatched bases: 4. The CDR3 contains 13 residues. The CDR3 bases are TGTGCCTGGGGGGGACAGGGGAGCTATGGCTACACCTTC. This translates into CAWGGQGSYGYTF.

This chain connects TRBV6-5 to TRBJ2-3; 9 nucleotides line up with TRBD2. Trimming cost V 6 bases and J 1 base; bases outside gene matches: 2. Looked up from germline, CDR1 is MNHEY and CDR2 is SVGAGI. The CDR3 consists of 14 residues. CDR3 nucleotides: TGTGCCAGCAGAATAGCGGGGGGCACAGATACGCAGTATTTT. Residues: CASRIAGGTDTQYF.

V usage is TRBV3-1 (or the pseudogene TRBV3-2) and J usage is TRBJ1-2; D remains unclear. From germline, CDR1 is LGHDT and CDR2 YNNKEL (reference sequence). CDR3 length: 16 residues. V lost 0 bases to trimming and J lost 7 bases, with 18 bases between them. This CDR3 is CASSQDQRRALFGYTF. The CDR3, as DNA: TGTGCCAGCAGCCAAGATCAACGGAGGGCCCTATTTGGCTACACCTTC.

This sequence joins TRBV6-1 and TRBJ2-7, with TRBD2 matching over 9 bases. With 6 bases clipped from V and 1 base from J, the junction kept 7 bases outside the gene matches. Germline CDR1 MNHNS, CDR2 SASEGT. The length of the CDR3 is 15 residues. The CDR3 DNA reads TGTGCCAGCAGAAGTAGCGGGGGTGTTTCCTACGAGCAGTACTTC. This encodes CASRSSGGVSYEQYF.

V and J are TRBV6-6 and TRBJ1-6, with TRBD1 matching over 7 bases. This CDR3 has 16 residues. Trimming at V came to 5 bases and at J to 0 bases, leaving 4 bases not matched to a gene. CDR1 and CDR2 from the germline V gene are MNHNY and SVGAGI (reference sequence). CDR3 residues: CASSRQGVSYNSPLHF. The CDR3, as DNA: TGTGCCAGCAGTCGACAGGGCGTCTCCTATAATTCACCCCTCCACTTT.

The V call is TRBV7-2, the J call TRBJ1-4; D possibly corresponds to TRBD1 (6 bases). This CDR3 region has 16 residues. Germline CDR1 is SGHTA and CDR2 is FQGNSA. V lost 0 bases, J lost 7 bases, and 15 bases lay in between. CDR3 loop: CASSLAGTSESEKLFF. CDR3 DNA sequence: TGTGCCAGCAGCTTAGCGGGGACAAGCGAGAGTGAAAAACTGTTTTTT.

V usage is TRBV28 and J usage is TRBJ1-2; 8 nucleotides match TRBD1. The germline gives CDR1 MDHEN, CDR2 SYDVKM. This CDR3 spans 16 amino acids. Germline trimming cut 3 bases from V and 3 bases from J; bases unmatched to any gene: 9. As DNA, the CDR3 is TGTGCCAGCAGTTTCGCCGGGACAGGAAAGGACTATGGCTACACCTTC. It specifies CASSFAGTGKDYGYTF.

The CDR3 bases are TGTGCCTGGAGTGTACATCGGCAGGGTATTTTGCTGAGCTATGGCTACACCTTC. It translates to CAWSVHRQGILLSYGYTF. J is TRBJ1-2 and V is TRBV30; D possibly corresponds to TRBD1 (5 bases). V was cut by 0 bases and J by 4 bases, with 24 bases left in between. CDR3 length: 18 residues. Germline lookup yields CDR1 GTSNPN and CDR2 SVGIG (reference sequence).

This chain links TRBV29-1 with TRBJ1-1; possible D gene TRBD1, 6 bases. V lost 4 bases and J lost 3, with 21 bases in between. There are 16 residues in the CDR3. In germline, CDR1 is SQVTM, CDR2 ANQGSEA. The CDR3 region has the DNA TGCAGCGTTGGACAGGCCCTGACCTCAGAGGACACTGAAGCTTTCTTT. This encodes CSVGQALTSEDTEAFF.

V is TRBV4-1 and J is TRBJ2-1, with D possibly being TRBD2 (5 bases). CDR1 and CDR2 from the germline V gene are MGHRA and YSYEKL. V gave up 0 bases and J gave up 6 bases, with 15 bases separating them. CDR3 length: 16 amino acids. In nucleotides, the CDR3 is TGCGCCAGCAGCCAAGACTCGGGGAAACGATCCAATGAGCAGTTCTTC. It specifies CASSQDSGKRSNEQFF.